The T cell receptor (beta chain) under discussion was sequenced for a study of T cell repertoires in cytomegalovirus infection (dated by TCRdb to about 2019). General notes on the study: Peptide stimulations targeted recently identified HLA-C-restricted CMV epitopes, whose presentation resists viral immunomodulation, together with well-studied HLA-B-restricted epitopes. Because public TCR beta signatures pointed to carriage of CMV infection together with the matching HLA type, the HLA type of each donor mattered for the analysis. General findings and caveats noted by the study authors: In both this cohort and an independent cohort of some 380 donors, the cumulative frequency of public TCR beta family members distinguished carriers of CMV infection plus the relevant HLA type. The ex vivo response was dominated by HLA-C-restricted CMV-specific TCR beta clonotypes, which also provided the single most frequent clonotype in two of eight donors.

Notes on this clonotype: Its antigen has not been determined. The input lacks base qualities; no much larger clone sits a single base away.

Reading the label with the study, this specimen's treatment or condition is: in vitro stimulation with specific CMV peptide epitopes to enrich CMV-specific T cells. The instrument was an Illumina HiSeq 1500. TCRdb redid the processing of the public reads, applying fastp at Q25 and MiXCR, and retained in-frame beta chains. Each entry is one CDR3 protein sequence, shown with its most common DNA and genes. Present in this sample are fewer than 650,000 distinct CDR3 sequences, roughly 43% of which were seen just once. In total, the top ten clones hold 48% of the sample. This sample comprised cultured PBMCs, obtained from culture after CMV antigen stimulation. This receptor was identified in a human donor in good health (CMV status not recorded). Some clones in this sample may be carry-over from other donors' samples.

This receptor has the CDR3 CSASAQGRGYTF. The DNA sequence is given as TGCAGTGCTAGCGCACAGGGCCGTGGCTACACCTTC. The rearranged chain carries TRBV20-1 and TRBJ1-2; the D gene is perhaps TRBD1, from 6 matching bases. Including cysteine and phenylalanine, the CDR3 has 12 amino acids. The retained sequence is limited to the CDR3, 36 bases, with the frame set at the first base. CDR1 and CDR2, looked up from the germline V gene (reference sequence), are DFQATT and SNEGSKA. V is reduced by 3 bases and J by 7 bases, leaving a spacing of 12 bases between them.